Presented here are 28 T cell receptor beta chains from one specimen sequenced in a study of identifying expanded T cells in peripheral blood. TCRdb keeps only in-frame clones here, not all; method: immunoSEQ multiplex PCR. The sample has 100,000 to 150,000 clones, more than 80% seen once. Sequencing was performed on blood. Receptor source: a person between 18 and 69 years old in good health.

V usage is TRBV18 and J usage is TRBJ1-1; D gene ambiguous. Germline CDR1 reads KGHSH; CDR2 reads LQKENI. The CDR3 loop spans 14 amino acids. The V end was cut by 2 bases, the J end by 7 bases, with 14 bases between. CDR3 region: CASSPISRSSEAFF. CDR3 nucleotide sequence: TGTGCCAGCTCACCAATTAGCCGGAGCAGTGAAGCTTTCTTT.

This clone was observed a single time. This rearrangement joins TRBV7-2 to TRBJ1-6, with D hard to call. Per the germline V gene, CDR1 is SGHTA and CDR2 is FQGNSA. CDR3 size: 15 residues. Trimming removed 5 bases from V and 6 bases from J, with 14 bases in between. The CDR3 protein is CASSQAGSINSPLHF. CDR3 DNA sequence: TGTGCCAGCAGCCAAGCGGGCAGTATTAATTCACCCCTCCACTTT. Based on the CDR3 plus reference TRBV7-2 and TRBJ1-6, the full variable domain is GAGVSQSPSNKVTEKGKDVELRCDPISGHTALYWYRQSLGQGLEFLIYFQGNSAPDKSGLPSDRFSAERTGGSVSTLTIQRTQQEDSAVYLCASSQAGSINSPLHFGNGTRLTVT.

The chain has TRBV2 and TRBJ2-7, with D hard to call. The V gene lost 4 bases and the J gene lost 2 bases, with 15 bases spanning the gap. This CDR3 region has 15 residues. Germline V lookup: CDR1 SNHLY, CDR2 FYNNEI. CDR3: CASSGSRHFPYEQYF. Written as DNA, the CDR3 is TGTGCCAGCAGTGGGAGCAGGCACTTCCCCTACGAGCAGTACTTC.

The V gene is TRBV6-5, the J gene TRBJ2-7; D assignment may be TRBD1 or TRBD2 (6 bases each). The length of the CDR3 is 14 residues. Trimming removed 2 bases at V and 9 bases at J, with 17 bases between. Germline V gene sequence: CDR1 MNHEY, CDR2 SVGAGI. The CDR3 region has the DNA TGTGCCAGCAGTTACGGGGGGCCCGAGAAGGGGCAGTACTTC. This gives the protein CASSYGGPEKGQYF.

This chain links TRBV7-3 with TRBJ2-1; D perhaps matches TRBD1 (5 bases). The germline CDR1 and CDR2 sequences are SGHTA and FQGTGA. This CDR3 is built from 17 residues. V shed 2 bases and J shed 6 bases, with 20 bases lying between them. The chain's CDR3 is CASSLGWGLPLGNEQFF. The CDR3 coding sequence is TGTGCCAGCAGCTTAGGTTGGGGCTTACCCCTCGGCAATGAGCAGTTCTTC.

This clone was seen a handful of times. This rearrangement joins TRBV7-8 to TRBJ1-2, with 8 bases matching TRBD1. V lost 1 base to trimming and J lost 7 bases; unmatched junction nucleotides: 2. The CDR3 consists of 13 residues. Germline V lookup: CDR1 SGHVS, CDR2 FQNEAQ. The DNA for the CDR3 is TGTGCCAGCAGCTTAGTCGACAGGGGTGGCTACACCTTC. Translating it yields CASSLVDRGGYTF.

This clone came up once. The chain combines TRBV6-1 with TRBJ1-6, with D tentatively TRBD1 (5 bases). Germline values: CDR1 MNHNS, CDR2 SASEGT. The CDR3 totals 14 residues. Trimming removed 6 bases at V and 0 bases at J, with 6 bases between. CDR3 coding DNA: TGTGCCAGCAGGGACAACTCCTATAATTCACCCCTCCACTTT. Amino acid sequence: CASRDNSYNSPLHF.

The genes are TRBV9 and TRBJ1-6, with TRBD1 identical over 10 bases. The CDR3 loop spans 13 amino acids. V was clipped by 7 bases and J by 9 bases; unmatched bases: 4. In germline, CDR1 is SGDLS, CDR2 YYNGEE. In DNA, the CDR3 is TGTGCCAGCCAGGGACAGGGGCGTTCACCCCTCCACTTT. This codes for CASQGQGRSPLHF.

The chain uses TRBV29-1 and TRBJ1-2; 9 bases fit TRBD1. The CDR3 spans 14 residues. Germline values: CDR1 SQVTM, CDR2 ANQGSEA. Trimming took 7 bases from V and 8 from J; bases not matched to a gene: 14. The CDR3 protein is CSAVAGTGMGGYTF. The CDR3 nucleotides are TGCAGCGCCGTCGCCGGGACAGGGATGGGGGGCTACACCTTC.

The chain recombines TRBV19 with TRBJ2-1; no reliable D call. The CDR3 is made up of 14 amino acids. Trimming left V 6 bases short and J 0 bases short, with 9 bases between. Germline V CDR1 and CDR2: LNHDA, SQIVND (reference sequence). CDR3 amino acids: CASRGESSYNEQFF. The CDR3 DNA sequence: TGTGCCAGTAGGGGCGAGAGCTCCTACAATGAGCAGTTCTTC. The full variable domain, its missing parts supplied by reference TRBV19 and TRBJ2-1, is DGGITQSPKYLFRKEGQNVTLSCEQNLNHDAMYWYRQDPGQGLRLIYYSQIVNDFQKGDIAEGYSVSREKKESFPLTVTSAQKNPTAFYLCASRGESSYNEQFFGPGTRLTVL.

The chain has TRBV7-8 and TRBJ1-4; D gene uncertain. The CDR3 has 15 residues. CDR1 is SGHVS, CDR2 FQNEAQ, per germline. Trimming pared 1 base from V and 7 bases from J, leaving 13 bases between. The CDR3: CASSLESLRPEKLFF. The DNA of the CDR3 is TGTGCCAGCAGCTTAGAGTCTCTGAGACCTGAAAAACTGTTTTTT.

The chain joins TRBV7-9 to TRBJ1-2; the D is unclear. Germline CDR1 reads SEHNR; CDR2 reads FQNEAQ (reference sequence). This CDR3 is built from 13 residues. The V and J ends lost 5 bases and 2 bases respectively, with 9 bases between them. As DNA, the CDR3 is TGTGCCAGCAGCCCCGACGGAAACTATGGCTACACCTTC. This encodes CASSPDGNYGYTF.

V is TRBV7-9 and J is TRBJ1-3; the D is unclear. The V gene lost 2 bases and the J gene lost 2 bases, with 10 bases spanning the gap. Germline V gene data show CDR1 as SEHNR and CDR2 as FQNEAQ (reference sequence). The CDR3 loop spans 15 amino acids. The CDR3 DNA is TGTGCCAGCAGCTTAAATTGGGGAGCTGGAAACACCATATATTTT. Translated: CASSLNWGAGNTIYF.

The chain carries TRBV7-8 and TRBJ1-2; no clear D. Trimming took 0 bases from V and 1 from J, leaving 6 bases between them. This CDR3 contains 14 residues. Germline V gene data show CDR1 as SGHVS and CDR2 as FQNEAQ. CDR3 coding DNA: TGTGCCAGCAGCTTAGCGGCAGTTAACTATGGCTACACCTTC. Amino acids: CASSLAAVNYGYTF.

The CDR3 coding sequence is TGTGCCACCAGCAGGAGGGACGGTGAAGCTTTCTTT. Translated: CATSRRDGEAFF. V usage is TRBV15 and J usage is TRBJ1-1; tentative D call: TRBD1 (5 bases). The V and J ends lost 3 bases and 7 bases respectively, with 9 bases between them. Germline V gene sequence: CDR1 LNHNV, CDR2 YYDKDF (reference sequence). The CDR3 is made up of 12 amino acids.

The gene calls are TRBV9 and TRBJ1-1, with unresolved D. This CDR3 region has 14 residues. Trimming took 0 bases from V and 9 from J, leaving 15 bases between them. Germline CDR1 and CDR2: SGDLS and YYNGEE. In nucleotides, the CDR3 is TGTGCCAGCAGCGTAGGGTCCAGGTCTCTAAAAGCTTTCTTT. Translation: CASSVGSRSLKAFF.

Details on this clone: The same CDR3 is also encoded by other DNA sequences in this sample. V is TRBV7-9 and J is TRBJ2-3; D possibly corresponds to TRBD2 (6 bases). Trimming left V 1 base short and J 4 bases short, with 6 bases between. The germline V gene encodes CDR1 SEHNR and CDR2 FQNEAQ (reference sequence). The CDR3 loop spans 13 amino acids. As DNA, the CDR3 is TGTGCCAGCAGCTTAGGGGGGGCAGATACGCAGTATTTT. Its protein is CASSLGGADTQYF.

This chain connects TRBV7-2 to TRBJ1-5, with 11 bases lining up with TRBD1. After removal of 4 bases from V and 6 bases from J, the junction contained 5 bases not matched to a gene. Germline V gives CDR1 SGHTA, CDR2 FQGNSA. The CDR3 is made up of 15 amino acids. The CDR3 DNA follows: TGTGCCAGCAGCTGGGGACAGGGGGGAGGTCAGCCCCAGCATTTT. Its protein is CASSWGQGGGQPQHF.

This clone was seen once. This chain's CDR3 is CASSASRVSSGANVLTF. CDR3 nucleotides: TGTGCCAGCAGTGCCAGCAGGGTGTCGTCTGGGGCCAACGTCCTGACTTTC. V gene TRBV6-1 combines with J gene TRBJ2-6; the D gene is possibly TRBD1 (5 bases). V gave up 4 bases and J gave up 1 base, with 14 bases separating them. CDR3 length: 17 amino acids. Germline CDR1 MNHNS, CDR2 SASEGT.

The chain carries TRBV30 and TRBJ1-2; D remains unclear. V was clipped by 1 base and J by 4 bases, with 10 bases between them. CDR1 and CDR2 from the germline V gene are GTSNPN and SVGIG (reference sequence). The CDR3 has 13 amino acids. CDR3 residues: CAWSDEGFYGYTF. Written as DNA, the CDR3 is TGTGCCTGGAGTGATGAGGGATTCTATGGCTACACCTTC.

This clone turned up a few times. The chain joins TRBV19 to TRBJ1-1; no clear D. Germline CDR1 and CDR2: LNHDA and SQIVND (reference sequence). With 4 bases removed from V and 1 base from J, the gap between germline ends came to 16 bases. The length of the CDR3 is 16 residues. This CDR3 reads CASSKGWNRWNTEAFF. CDR3 in DNA: TGTGCCAGTAGTAAGGGTTGGAACAGATGGAACACTGAAGCTTTCTTT.

The chain joins TRBV19 to TRBJ1-1; D unresolved. Germline V gene sequence: CDR1 LNHDA, CDR2 SQIVND (reference sequence). Trimming stripped 4 bases from V and 0 bases from J, with 6 bases between. This CDR3 is built from 13 residues. The CDR3 DNA reads TGTGCCAGTAGTACTTCAGTGAACACTGAAGCTTTCTTT. Translated: CASSTSVNTEAFF.

Concerning this clone itself: An end of the junction does not agree with germline; a read error may underlie this. This chain connects TRBV7-8 to TRBJ1-2, with a weak D call TRBD1 (5 bases). Germline CDR1 is SGHVS and CDR2 is FQNEAQ. There are 14 residues in the CDR3. The CDR3 nucleotides are TGTGCCAGCAGTTTAGCCCGGGGACTCTATGGCTACACCTTC. It specifies CASSLARGLYGYTF. Using reference TRBV7-8 and TRBJ1-2 for the parts outside the CDR3, the full variable domain is GAGVSQSPRYKVAKRGQDVALRCDPISGHVSLFWYQQALGQGPEFLTYFQNEAQLDKSGLPSDRFFAERPEGSVSTLKIQRTQQEDSAVYLCASSLARGLYGYTFGSGTRLTVV.

The gene calls are TRBV4-1 and TRBJ1-1, with D possibly TRBD1 on 6 matching bases. Germline V CDR1 and CDR2: MGHRA, YSYEKL. The CDR3 totals 17 residues. V shed 3 bases and J shed 5 bases, with 22 bases lying between them. CDR3 loop: CASSHLIPSQGRTEAFF. The CDR3 DNA reads as TGCGCCAGCAGCCACCTCATACCCAGCCAGGGGAGGACTGAAGCTTTCTTT.

This chain joins TRBV6-5 and TRBJ2-3, with TRBD2 as a possible D gene (6 bases). Trimming removed 7 bases at V and 5 bases at J, with 19 bases between. There are 15 residues in the CDR3. CDR1 MNHEY and CDR2 SVGAGI come from the germline V gene. The CDR3 sequence is CASNNRMGGRDTQYF. The CDR3 DNA sequence: TGTGCCAGCAATAACAGGATGGGGGGTAGAGATACGCAGTATTTT.

This clone has a single count. The V and J genes are TRBV29-1 and TRBJ2-7; the match to TRBD2 covers 8 bases. Germline CDR1 and CDR2: SQVTM and ANQGSEA. V shed 7 bases and J 2 bases; nucleotides not matched to a gene: 7. This CDR3 has 13 residues. In DNA, the CDR3 is TGCAGCGCTTGCGGGGGGCCTCCCTACGAGCAGTACTTC. The encoded protein is CSACGGPPYEQYF.

This clone was counted a single time. The genes are TRBV7-2 and TRBJ2-7; a possible D gene is TRBD1 (5 bases). CDR3 length: 15 amino acids. V was trimmed by 4 bases and J by 4 bases, leaving 17 bases between them. The germline V gene has CDR1 SGHTA and CDR2 FQGNSA. CDR3 nucleotide sequence: TGTGCCAGCAGCTGGCAGGGTCCGGGCGGTTACGAGCAGTACTTC. Its protein product is CASSWQGPGGYEQYF.

The genes are TRBV19 and TRBJ1-5; possible D gene TRBD1, 6 bases. Germline V gene data show CDR1 as LNHDA and CDR2 as SQIVND (reference sequence). This CDR3 comprises 12 residues. V lost 10 bases and J lost 5, with 12 bases in between. The DNA for the CDR3 is TGTGCCACCAGAGGGGGTTATCAGCCCCAGCATTTT. Amino acids: CATRGGYQPQHF.